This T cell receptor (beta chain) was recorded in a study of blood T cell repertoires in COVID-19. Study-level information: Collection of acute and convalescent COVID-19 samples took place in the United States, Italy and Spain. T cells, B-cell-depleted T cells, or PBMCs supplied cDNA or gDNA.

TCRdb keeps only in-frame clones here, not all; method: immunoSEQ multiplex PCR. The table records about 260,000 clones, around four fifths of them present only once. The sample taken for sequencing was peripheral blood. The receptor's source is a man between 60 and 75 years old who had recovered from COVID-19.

The CDR3 DNA reads as TGTGCCAGCAGTTTCCAGGGATACGAGCAGTACTTC. Its translation: CASSFQGYEQYF. The chain links TRBV12-3 or TRBV12-4 to TRBJ2-7, with D possibly matching TRBD1 (5 bases). The CDR3 has 12 residues. The V end was cut by 3 bases, the J end by 4 bases, with 7 bases between.